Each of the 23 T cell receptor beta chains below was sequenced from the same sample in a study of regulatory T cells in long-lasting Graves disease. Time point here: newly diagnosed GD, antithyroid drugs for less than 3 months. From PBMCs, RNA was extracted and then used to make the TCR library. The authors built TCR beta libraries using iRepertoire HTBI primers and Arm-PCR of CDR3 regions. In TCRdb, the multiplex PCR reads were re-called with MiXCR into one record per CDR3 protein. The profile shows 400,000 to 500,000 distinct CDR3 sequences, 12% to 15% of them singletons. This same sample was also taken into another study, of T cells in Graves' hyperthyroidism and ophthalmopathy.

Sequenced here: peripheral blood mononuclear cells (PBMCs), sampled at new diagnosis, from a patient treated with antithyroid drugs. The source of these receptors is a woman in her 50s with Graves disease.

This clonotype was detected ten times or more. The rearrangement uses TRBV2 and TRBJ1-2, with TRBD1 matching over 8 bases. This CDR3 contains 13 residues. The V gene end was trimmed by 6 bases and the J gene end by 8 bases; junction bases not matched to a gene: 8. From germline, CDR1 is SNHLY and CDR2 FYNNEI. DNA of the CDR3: TGTGCCAGCAGCCTAGCGACAGGGGACGGCTACACCTTC. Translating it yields CASSLATGDGYTF.

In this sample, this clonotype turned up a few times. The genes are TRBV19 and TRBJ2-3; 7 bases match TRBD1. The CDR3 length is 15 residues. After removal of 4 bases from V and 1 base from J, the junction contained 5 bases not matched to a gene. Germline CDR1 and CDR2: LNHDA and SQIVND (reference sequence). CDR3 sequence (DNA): TGTGCCAGTAGTAGTGCAGGGGGAGGCACAGATACGCAGTATTTT. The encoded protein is CASSSAGGGTDTQYF.

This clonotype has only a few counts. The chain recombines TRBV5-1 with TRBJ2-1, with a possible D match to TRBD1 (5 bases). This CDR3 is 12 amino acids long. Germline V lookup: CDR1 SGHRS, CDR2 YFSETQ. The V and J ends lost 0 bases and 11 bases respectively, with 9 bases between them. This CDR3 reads CASSLGQGKQFF. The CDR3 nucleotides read TGCGCCAGCAGCTTGGGCCAGGGTAAGCAGTTCTTC.

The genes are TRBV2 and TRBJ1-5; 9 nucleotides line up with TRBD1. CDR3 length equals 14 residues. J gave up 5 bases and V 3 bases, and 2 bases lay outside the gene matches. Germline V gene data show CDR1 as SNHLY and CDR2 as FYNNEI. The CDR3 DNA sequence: TGTGCCAGCAGTGAGACAGGGGGATATCAGCCCCAGCATTTT. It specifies CASSETGGYQPQHF. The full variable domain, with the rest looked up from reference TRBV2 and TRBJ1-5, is EPEVTQTPSHQVTQMGQEVILRCVPISNHLYFYWYRQILGQKVEFLVSFYNNEISEKSEIFDDQFSVERPDGSNFTLKIRSTKLEDSAMYFCASSETGGYQPQHFGDGTRLSIL.

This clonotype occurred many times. The CDR3 loop reads CASSWLTGPNQPQHF. DNA of the CDR3: TGTGCCAGCAGTTGGTTGACAGGACCGAATCAGCCCCAGCATTTT. J is TRBJ1-5 and V is TRBV6-2 or TRBV6-3, with D perhaps TRBD1 (6 bases). Trimming cost V 4 bases and J 4 bases, with 14 bases left between them. The CDR3 length is 15 residues. The germline V gene has CDR1 MNHEY and CDR2 SVGEGT.

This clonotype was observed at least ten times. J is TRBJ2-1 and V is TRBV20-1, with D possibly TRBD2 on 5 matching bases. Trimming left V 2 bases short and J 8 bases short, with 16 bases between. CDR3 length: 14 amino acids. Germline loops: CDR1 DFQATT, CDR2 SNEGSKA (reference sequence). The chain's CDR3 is CSARRDSGVDEQFF. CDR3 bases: TGCAGTGCTAGAAGAGACTCCGGGGTCGATGAGCAGTTCTTC.

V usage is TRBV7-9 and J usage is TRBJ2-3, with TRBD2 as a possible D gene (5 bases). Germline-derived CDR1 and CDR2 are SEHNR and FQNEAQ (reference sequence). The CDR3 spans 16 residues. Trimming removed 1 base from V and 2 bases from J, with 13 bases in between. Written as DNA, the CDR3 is TGTGCCAGCAGCTTAGGCCGGGATCTTAACACAGATACGCAGTATTTT. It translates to CASSLGRDLNTDTQYF.

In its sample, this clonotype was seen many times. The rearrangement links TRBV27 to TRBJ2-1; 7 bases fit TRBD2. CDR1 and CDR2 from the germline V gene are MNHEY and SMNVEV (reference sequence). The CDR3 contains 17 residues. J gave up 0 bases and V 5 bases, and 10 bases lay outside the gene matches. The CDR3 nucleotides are TGTGCCAGCAGTCCCCGTTGGGAGGGCCGCTCCTACAATGAGCAGTTCTTC. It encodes CASSPRWEGRSYNEQFF.

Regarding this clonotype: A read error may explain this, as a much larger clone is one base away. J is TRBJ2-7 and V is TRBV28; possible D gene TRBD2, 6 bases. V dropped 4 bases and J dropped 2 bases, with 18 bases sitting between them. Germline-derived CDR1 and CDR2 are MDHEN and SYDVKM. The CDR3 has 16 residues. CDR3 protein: CASSSPIGSSTYEQYF. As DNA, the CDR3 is TGTGCCAGCAGTTCCCCGATCGGGAGCTCCACCTACGAGCAGTACTTC.

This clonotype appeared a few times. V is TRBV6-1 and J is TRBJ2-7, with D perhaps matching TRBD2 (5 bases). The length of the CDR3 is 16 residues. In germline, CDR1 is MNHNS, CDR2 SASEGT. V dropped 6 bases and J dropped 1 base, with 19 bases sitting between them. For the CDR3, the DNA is TGTGCCAGCAGCCGCCCCGGGCTAGCAAGATCCTACGAGCAGTACTTC. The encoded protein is CASSRPGLARSYEQYF.

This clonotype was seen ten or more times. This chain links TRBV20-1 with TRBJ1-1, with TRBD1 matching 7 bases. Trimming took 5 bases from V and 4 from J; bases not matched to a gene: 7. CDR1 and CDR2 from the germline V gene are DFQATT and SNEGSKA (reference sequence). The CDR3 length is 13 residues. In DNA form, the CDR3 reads TGCAGTGCTCCGACAGGGCCGACCACTGAAGCTTTCTTT. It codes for CSAPTGPTTEAFF.

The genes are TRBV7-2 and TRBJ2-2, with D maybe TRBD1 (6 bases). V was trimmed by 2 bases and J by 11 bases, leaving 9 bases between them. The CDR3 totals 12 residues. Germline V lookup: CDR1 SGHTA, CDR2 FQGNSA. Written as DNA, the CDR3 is TGTGCCAGCAGCTTACTGGGGGCCGAGCTGTTTTTT. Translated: CASSLLGAELFF. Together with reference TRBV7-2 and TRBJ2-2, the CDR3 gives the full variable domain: GAGVSQSPSNKVTEKGKDVELRCDPISGHTALYWYRQSLGQGLEFLIYFQGNSAPDKSGLPSDRFSAERTGGSVSTLTIQRTQQEDSAVYLCASSLLGAELFFGEGSRLTVL.

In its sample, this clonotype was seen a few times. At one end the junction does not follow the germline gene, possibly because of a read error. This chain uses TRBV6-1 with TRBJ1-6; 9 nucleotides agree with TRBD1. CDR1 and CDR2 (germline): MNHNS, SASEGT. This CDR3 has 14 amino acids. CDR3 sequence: CACRWTGDNSPLHF. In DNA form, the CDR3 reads TGTGCCTGCAGGTGGACAGGGGATAATTCACCCCTCCACTTT.

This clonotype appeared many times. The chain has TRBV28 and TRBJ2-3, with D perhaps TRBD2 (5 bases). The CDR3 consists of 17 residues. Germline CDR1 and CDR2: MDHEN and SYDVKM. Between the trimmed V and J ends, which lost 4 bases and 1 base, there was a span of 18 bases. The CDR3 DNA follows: TGTGCCAGCAGTTCATACTCCCACAAACTAGGCACAGATACGCAGTATTTT. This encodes CASSSYSHKLGTDTQYF.

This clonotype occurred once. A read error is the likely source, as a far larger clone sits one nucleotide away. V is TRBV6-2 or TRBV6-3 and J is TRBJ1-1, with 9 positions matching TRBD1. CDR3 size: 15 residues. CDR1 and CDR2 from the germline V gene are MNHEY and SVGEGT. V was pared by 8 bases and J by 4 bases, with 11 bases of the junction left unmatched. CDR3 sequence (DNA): TGTGCCAGCGGTGAACAGGGGGCCGTCGGCACTGAAGCTTTCTTT. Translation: CASGEQGAVGTEAFF.

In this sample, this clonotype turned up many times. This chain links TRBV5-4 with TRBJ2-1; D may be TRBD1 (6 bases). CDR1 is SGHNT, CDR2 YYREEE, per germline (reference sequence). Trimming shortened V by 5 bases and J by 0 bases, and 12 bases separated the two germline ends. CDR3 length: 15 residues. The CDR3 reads CASRAQGSSYNEQFF. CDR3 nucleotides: TGTGCCAGCAGGGCACAGGGAAGCTCCTACAATGAGCAGTTCTTC. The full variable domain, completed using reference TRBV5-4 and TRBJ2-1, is ETGVTQSPTHLIKTRGQQVTLRCSSQSGHNTVSWYQQALGQGPQFIFQYYREEENGRGNFPPRFSGLQFPNYSSELNVNALELDDSALYLCASRAQGSSYNEQFFGPGTRLTVL.

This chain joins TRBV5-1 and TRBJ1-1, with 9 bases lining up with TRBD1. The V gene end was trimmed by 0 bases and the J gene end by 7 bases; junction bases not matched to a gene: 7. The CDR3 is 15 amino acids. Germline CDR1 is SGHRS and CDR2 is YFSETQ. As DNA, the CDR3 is TGCGCCAGCAGCTTGGAGGGACAGGGACTCTATGAAGCTTTCTTT. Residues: CASSLEGQGLYEAFF.

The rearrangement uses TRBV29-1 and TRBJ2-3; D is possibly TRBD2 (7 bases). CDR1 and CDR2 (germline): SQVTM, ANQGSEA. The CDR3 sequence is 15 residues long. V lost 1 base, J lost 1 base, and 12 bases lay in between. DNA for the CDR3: TGCAGCGTTGAAGGCCGGGGGGCTGGCACAGATACGCAGTATTTT. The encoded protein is CSVEGRGAGTDTQYF.

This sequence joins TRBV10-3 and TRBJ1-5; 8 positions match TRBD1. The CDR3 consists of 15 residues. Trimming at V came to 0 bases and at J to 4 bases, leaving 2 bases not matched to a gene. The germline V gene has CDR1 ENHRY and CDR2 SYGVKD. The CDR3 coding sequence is TGTGCCATCAGTGAGTCGACAGGGGATAATCAGCCCCAGCATTTT. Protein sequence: CAISESTGDNQPQHF.

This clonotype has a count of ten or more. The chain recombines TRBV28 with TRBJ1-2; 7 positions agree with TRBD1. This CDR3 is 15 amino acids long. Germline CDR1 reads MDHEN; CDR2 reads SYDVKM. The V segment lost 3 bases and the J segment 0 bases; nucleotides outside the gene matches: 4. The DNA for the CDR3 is TGTGCCAGCAGTTTGGACAGGTGGGCTAACTATGGCTACACCTTC. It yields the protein CASSLDRWANYGYTF.

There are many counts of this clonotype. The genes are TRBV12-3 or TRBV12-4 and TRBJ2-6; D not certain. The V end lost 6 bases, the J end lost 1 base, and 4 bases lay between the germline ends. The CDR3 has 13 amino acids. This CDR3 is CASRQSGANVLTF. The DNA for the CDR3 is TGTGCCAGCAGGCAATCTGGGGCCAACGTCCTGACTTTC.

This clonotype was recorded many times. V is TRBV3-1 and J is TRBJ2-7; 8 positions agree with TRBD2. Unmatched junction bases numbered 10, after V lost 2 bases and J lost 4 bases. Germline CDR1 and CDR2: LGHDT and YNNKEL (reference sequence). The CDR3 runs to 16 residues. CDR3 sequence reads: CASSQNSGIGPYEQYF. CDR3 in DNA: TGTGCCAGCAGCCAAAATAGCGGGATAGGTCCGTACGAGCAGTACTTC.

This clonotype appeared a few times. CDR3: CASSQGGDRDSNQPQHF. The CDR3 region has the DNA TGCGCCAGCAGCCAAGGCGGGGACAGAGATAGCAATCAGCCCCAGCATTTT. The genes are TRBV4-1 and TRBJ1-5; 7 bases fit TRBD1. The CDR3 runs to 17 residues. V lost 1 base and J lost 0; bases outside the gene matches: 6. Germline-derived CDR1 and CDR2 are MGHRA and YSYEKL.